The rows below give T cell receptor beta chains drawn from one sample of a study of T cells in localized non-small cell lung cancer. Some clones are missing from TCRdb's copy, which holds only in-frame ones; the method was immunoSEQ multiplex PCR. The sample has 23,000 or so clones; more than 85% are singletons. This specimen was peripheral blood, taken before any cancer treatment. These TCRs come from a male donor aged 60 or older with stage I squamous cell lung carcinoma. CDR3s include the opening cysteine and the closing phenylalanine or tryptophan. A D gene is named only where the DNA matches it firmly. Not all rows give a size; the values are once, few, many and, for expanded clones, a class.

TRBJ2-1,NA,TRBD2,TRBV18,TGTGCCAGCTCACCGGGGGGGATGTATAATGAGCAGTTCTTC,CASSPGGMYNEQFF
TRBJ2-5,NA,NA,TRBV19,TGTGCCAGTAGTCCGTCGGGTCGATACCGTGAGACCCAGTACTTC,CASSPSGRYRETQYF
TRBJ1-1,NA,NA,TRBV9,TGTGCCAGCAGCGTAGGATCCCGGACGGAAGCTTTCTTT,CASSVGSRTEAFF
TRBJ2-1,NA,TRBD1,TRBV7-9,TGTGCCAGCAGCCTCTGGACAGGGGGCGACTACAATGAGCAGTTCTTC,CASSLWTGGDYNEQFF
TRBJ2-1,NA,TRBD2,TRBV2,TGTGCCAGCAGAAGTAGCGGGAGAAGCTCCTACAATGAGCAGTTCTTC,CASRSSGRSSYNEQFF
TRBJ2-1,NA,TRBD2,TRBV7-7,TGTGCTAGCAGCTCCGGACTAGCCGGGGGGAATGAGCAGTTCTTC,CASSSGLAGGNEQFF
TRBJ1-6,NA,NA,TRBV18,TGTGCCAGCTCACCAAGTTTGACAGCGCATTCACCCCTCCACTTT,CASSPSLTAHSPLHF
TRBJ1-1,NA,NA,TRBV29-1,TGCAGCGCCCTAAAGAGGGGGGGGAACACTGAAGCTTTCTTT,CSALKRGGNTEAFF
TRBJ2-7,NA,TRBD2,TRBV6-5,TGTGCCACTCTCCCAGGGACTAGCGGCGCCTACGAGCAGTACTTC,CATLPGTSGAYEQYF
TRBJ1-1,NA,NA,TRBV19,TGTGCCAGTAGACTGAACACTGAAGCTTTCTTT,CASRLNTEAFF
TRBJ1-1,NA,NA,TRBV4-3,TGCGCCAGCAGCCGAACTAACTCGGGGGGTTTCACTGAAGCTTTCTTT,CASSRTNSGGFTEAFF
TRBJ1-6,NA,NA,TRBV5-6,TGTGCCAGCAGCCAAGGATGGCAGAGGAATTCACCCCTCCACTTT,CASSQGWQRNSPLHF
TRBJ2-5,NA,TRBD2,TRBV9,TGTGCCAGCAGCGTAGAGGGACTAGCGGGACAAGAGACCCAGTACTTC,CASSVEGLAGQETQYF
TRBJ2-1,NA,NA,TRBV5-6,TGTGCCAGCAGGTTGTGGGGGAATGAGCAGTTCTTC,CASRLWGNEQFF
TRBJ2-7,NA,TRBD2,TRBV5-4,TGTGCCAGCAGTGCTGGGACTAGCTCCTACGAGCAGTACTTC,CASSAGTSSYEQYF
TRBJ1-2,NA,NA,TRBV5-6,TGTGCCAGCAACCCATTTGGGGCTATTGGGTACACCTTC,CASNPFGAIGYTF
TRBJ2-7,NA,NA,TRBV6-5,TGTGCCAGCCGGCGGGGCTCGACCTACGAGCAGTACTTC,CASRRGSTYEQYF
TRBJ1-1,NA,NA,TRBV19,TGTGCCAGTAGTATACACAGGGAACTGAACACTGAAGCTTTCTTT,CASSIHRELNTEAFF
TRBJ2-7,NA,TRBD2,TRBV30,TGTGCCTCGGGGGGGGCTGGTGAGCAGTACTTC,CASGGAGEQYF
TRBJ2-3,NA,NA,TRBV30,TGTGCCTGGGGAGCGGTCACAGATACGCAGTATTTT,CAWGAVTDTQYF
TRBJ1-3,NA,NA,TRBV7-2,TGTGCCAGCAGCTCCCCCAGGGGCCTCGGAGGAAACACCATATATTTT,CASSSPRGLGGNTIYF
TRBJ2-3,NA,NA,TRBV19,TGTGCCAGTAACCAACAGGGTACGCAGTATTTT,CASNQQGTQYF
TRBJ2-7,NA,TRBD1,TRBV18,TGTGCCAGCTCACCGCGGACAGGGGTTCACGAGCAGTACTTC,CASSPRTGVHEQYF
TRBJ2-2,NA,TRBD2,TRBV5-1,TGCGCCAGCAGCCCGGGCGGGAGCAACACCGGGGAGCTGTTTTTT,CASSPGGSNTGELFF
TRBJ1-1,NA,TRBD1,TRBV2,TGTGCCAGCAGTGAACAGGGGGCAAAAGCTTTCTTT,CASSEQGAKAFF
TRBJ1-2,NA,TRBD1,TRBV6-5,TGTGCCAGCAGTTACGGGACAGGGCATGGCTACACCTTC,CASSYGTGHGYTF
TRBJ1-2,few,TRBD1,TRBV7-9,TGTGCCAGCAGTCCGACAGGGGTCCCTGGCTACACCTTC,CASSPTGVPGYTF
TRBJ1-1,NA,NA,TRBV19,TGTGCCAGTAGTATCTCTTCCCGGATAGGGAACACTGAAGCTTTCTTT,CASSISSRIGNTEAFF
TRBJ1-6,NA,NA,TRBV18,TGTGCCAGCTCACTGGGTGGCTCCTATAATTCACCCCTCCACTTT,CASSLGGSYNSPLHF
TRBJ2-1,NA,TRBD2,TRBV5-1,TGCGCCAGCAGCTGGACGCCGGGACTAGCGGCAAATGAGCAGTTCTTC,CASSWTPGLAANEQFF
TRBJ2-4,NA,NA,TRBV30,TGTGCCTGGAGCGTGGGATCCAAAAACATTCAGTACTTC,CAWSVGSKNIQYF
TRBJ1-4,NA,TRBD1,TRBV5-1,TGCGCCAGCAGCACCACAGGGGATCCAACTAATGAAAAACTGTTTTTT,CASSTTGDPTNEKLFF
TRBJ1-1,NA,TRBD1,TRBV20-1,TGCAGTGCTAGTGGACAGGGTAAAGCTTTCTTT,CSASGQGKAFF
TRBJ1-6,NA,NA,TRBV5-1,TGCGCCAGCAGCTTGGTTTCAGGTGGGAGAAATAATTCACCCCTCCACTTT,CASSLVSGGRNNSPLHF
TRBJ2-2,NA,TRBD2,TRBV6-1,TGTGCCAGCAGTGAAGCGCTAGCGGGAGACGACACCGGGGAGCTGTTTTTT,CASSEALAGDDTGELFF
TRBJ2-1,NA,TRBD2,TRBV6-1,TGTGCCAGCAGTGAAGGGACTAGCGTCGATGAGCAGTTCTTC,CASSEGTSVDEQFF
TRBJ1-6,NA,NA,TRBV9,TGTGCCAGCAGCGCGGGAAATTCACCCCTCCACTTT,CASSAGNSPLHF
TRBJ2-5,NA,TRBD2,TRBV5-4,TGTGCCAGCAGCTCCCGGACTAGCGGGAGAGGAGAGACCCAGTACTTC,CASSSRTSGRGETQYF
TRBJ1-3,medium-sized,NA,TRBV27,TGTGCCAGCAGTCCCCCCTCTGGAAACACCATATATTTT,CASSPPSGNTIYF
TRBJ1-4,NA,NA,TRBV6-6,TGTGCCAGCAGTTACGCGTCAGGGGCCTCAGGGAAACTGTTTTTT,CASSYASGASGKLFF
TRBJ2-3,NA,TRBD2,TRBV7-2,TGTGCCAGCAGCCGAGGACTAGCGGGGGGCACAGATACGCAGTATTTT,CASSRGLAGGTDTQYF
TRBJ2-2,NA,NA,TRBV4-3,TGCGCCAGCAGCCAAGACCCTGGACTCACCGGGGAGCTGTTTTTT,CASSQDPGLTGELFF
TRBJ2-2,NA,NA,TRBV11-2,TGTGCCAGCAGCTTAGTCGGACAGCATAACACCGGGGAGCTGTTTTTT,CASSLVGQHNTGELFF
TRBJ1-1,NA,TRBD1,TRBV28,TGTGCCAGCATCAAAGGGGGGACAGGCTACACTGAAGCTTTCTTT,CASIKGGTGYTEAFF
TRBJ2-1,NA,NA,TRBV4-3,TGCGCCAGCAGCCAAGTGGGCGGGGCCTACAATAATGAGCAGTTCTTC,CASSQVGGAYNNEQFF
TRBJ2-7,NA,NA,TRBV10-1,TGCGCCAGCAGTGAGCCCGAGATCGGCGAGCAGTACTTC,CASSEPEIGEQYF
TRBJ2-1,NA,NA,TRBV6-6,TGTGCCAGTCAAATAAGCTCCTACAATGAGCAGTTCTTC,CASQISSYNEQFF
TRBJ1-2,NA,TRBD1,TRBV5-4,TGTGCCAGCAGCGGGGGGACAGGGGGCGCATCCGGCTACACCTTC,CASSGGTGGASGYTF